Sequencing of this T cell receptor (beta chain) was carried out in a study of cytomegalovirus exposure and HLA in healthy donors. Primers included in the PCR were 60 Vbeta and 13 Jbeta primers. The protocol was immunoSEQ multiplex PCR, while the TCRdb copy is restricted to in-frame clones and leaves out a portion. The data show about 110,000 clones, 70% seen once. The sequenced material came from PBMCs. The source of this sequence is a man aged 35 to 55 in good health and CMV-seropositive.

CDR3 DNA sequence: TGTGCCAGCAGCTTAGCGGGGCGGAACTATGGCTACACCTTC. Its protein is CASSLAGRNYGYTF. This sequence joins TRBV7-9 and TRBJ1-2, with D possibly being TRBD1 (5 bases). Trimming took off 0 bases at V and 2 bases at J, with 7 bases between the two ends. Germline assignment: CDR1 SEHNR and CDR2 FQNEAQ (reference sequence). This CDR3 comprises 14 residues.